A single sample is the source of the 27 T cell receptor beta chains below, sequenced in a study of cytomegalovirus exposure and HLA in healthy donors. PCR amplification relied on 60 Vbeta primers (plus 13 Jbeta primers). TCRdb's copy holds only in-frame clones and misses some; the assay was immunoSEQ multiplex PCR. This sample yields over 150,000 clones, of which 80% to 85% are seen a single time; 0.38% belongs to the top ten. The sequencing sample was made of PBMCs. The receptors shown here come from a boy younger than 10 in good health and CMV-seronegative.

The chain recombines TRBV7-9 with TRBJ2-3; TRBD2 agrees at 10 bases. The CDR3 contains 15 residues. The trim removed 1 base at V and 6 bases at J, leaving 4 bases unmatched. Germline V CDR1 and CDR2: SEHNR, FQNEAQ (reference sequence). The chain's CDR3 is CASSLGLAGDDTQYF. The DNA for the CDR3 is TGTGCCAGCAGCTTAGGTCTAGCGGGAGATGATACGCAGTATTTT. Full variable domain (remainder filled in from reference TRBV7-9 and TRBJ2-3): DTGVSQNPRHKITKRGQNVTFRCDPISEHNRLYWYRQTLGQGPEFLTYFQNEAQLEKSRLLSDRFSAERPKGSFSTLEIQRTEQGDSAMYLCASSLGLAGDDTQYFGPGTRLTVL.

The chain employs TRBV10-2 and TRBJ2-2; TRBD1 matches 8 bases. Trimming at V came to 7 bases and at J to 6 bases, leaving 7 bases not matched to a gene. Germline V lookup: CDR1 WSHSY, CDR2 SAAADI. This CDR3 is built from 14 residues. CDR3 protein: CASILQGEAGELFF. The CDR3 DNA follows: TGCGCCAGCATTTTACAGGGGGAGGCCGGGGAGCTGTTTTTT.

The V gene is TRBV7-9, the J gene TRBJ2-7, with TRBD1 matching over 8 bases. J gave up 5 bases and V 6 bases, and 9 bases lay outside the gene matches. Germline CDR1 and CDR2: SEHNR and FQNEAQ (reference sequence). The CDR3 length is 14 residues. CDR3: CASSQTGVSHEQYF. The CDR3 bases are TGTGCCAGCAGTCAGACAGGGGTGTCGCACGAGCAGTACTTC.

This chain joins TRBV6-1 and TRBJ1-2, with 7 bases identical to TRBD1. Trimming at V came to 6 bases and at J to 4 bases, leaving 11 bases not matched to a gene. The CDR3 spans 15 residues. CDR1 is MNHNS and CDR2 is SASEGT in the germline V gene. The CDR3 spells CASRTNRGSAYGYTF. The CDR3 DNA follows: TGTGCCAGCAGGACCAACAGGGGATCGGCCTATGGCTACACCTTC.

V usage is TRBV6-5 and J usage is TRBJ1-2; 9 bases line up with TRBD1. The ends lost 4 bases at V and 3 bases at J; junction bases unmatched: 3. The CDR3 is 14 amino acids. Germline CDR1 MNHEY, CDR2 SVGAGI. CDR3 amino acids: CASSLRTGDYGYTF. The CDR3 bases are TGTGCCAGCAGTTTACGGACAGGGGACTATGGCTACACCTTC.

The rearrangement uses TRBV5-6 and TRBJ1-2; D remains ambiguous. Trimming removed 4 bases from V and 8 bases from J, with 12 bases in between. Germline V CDR1 and CDR2: SGHDT, YYEEEE. The CDR3 is 12 residues long. CDR3 DNA sequence: TGTGCCAGCAGCGGCCGGGGTTTCGGCTACACCTTC. Amino acids: CASSGRGFGYTF.

The gene calls are TRBV30 and TRBJ1-2, with 10 positions matching TRBD1. J gave up 4 bases and V 3 bases, and 5 bases lay outside the gene matches. The CDR3 totals 14 residues. Looked up from germline, CDR1 is GTSNPN and CDR2 is SVGIG (reference sequence). CDR3 region: CAWSRDRGGYGYTF. The CDR3 DNA sequence: TGTGCCTGGAGCCGGGACAGGGGAGGCTATGGCTACACCTTC. Full variable domain (missing parts from reference TRBV30 and TRBJ1-2): SQTIHQWPATLVQPVGSPLSLECTVEGTSNPNLYWYRQAAGRGLQLLFYSVGIGQISSEVPQNLSASRPQDRQFILSSKKLLLSDSGFYLCAWSRDRGGYGYTFGSGTRLTVV.

This chain joins TRBV30 and TRBJ2-3; the match to TRBD2 covers 11 bases. The J segment lost 6 bases and the V segment lost 1 base, leaving 9 bases of the junction unmatched. The CDR3 spans 16 residues. Per germline, CDR1 GTSNPN and CDR2 SVGIG (reference sequence). CDR3 DNA: TGTGCCTGGAGTGCCCGTAGCGGGAGGGCAGGGGATACGCAGTATTTT. Protein: CAWSARSGRAGDTQYF.

This chain connects TRBV30 to TRBJ1-6; TRBD1 matches at 8 bases. V lost 0 bases and J lost 10; bases outside the gene matches: 23. CDR1 and CDR2 (germline): GTSNPN, SVGIG (reference sequence). The CDR3 length is 20 residues. The CDR3, as DNA: TGTGCCTGGAGTGTACTGTCCGATTTATGGCGGACAGGGAGAGGATCACCCCTCCACTTT. This translates into CAWSVLSDLWRTGRGSPLHF.

The V gene is TRBV29-1, the J gene TRBJ2-7, with TRBD1 matching over 8 bases. Per germline, CDR1 SQVTM and CDR2 ANQGSEA. V was pared by 8 bases and J by 2 bases, with 11 bases of the junction left unmatched. This CDR3 has 14 amino acids. In nucleotides, the CDR3 is TGCAGCCCCTACCGGACAGGGCCCCCCTACGAGCAGTACTTC. Translated, it gives CSPYRTGPPYEQYF.

This chain uses TRBV7-9 with TRBJ2-3, with 9 positions matching TRBD2. Losses at the gene ends were 4 bases for V and 1 base for J; bases not matched to a gene: 0. Germline V lookup: CDR1 SEHNR, CDR2 FQNEAQ (reference sequence). This CDR3 region has 14 residues. Written as DNA, the CDR3 is TGTGCCAGCAGCTGGACTAGCGGCACAGATACGCAGTATTTT. As protein: CASSWTSGTDTQYF. Variable domain in full (rest from reference TRBV7-9 and TRBJ2-3): DTGVSQNPRHKITKRGQNVTFRCDPISEHNRLYWYRQTLGQGPEFLTYFQNEAQLEKSRLLSDRFSAERPKGSFSTLEIQRTEQGDSAMYLCASSWTSGTDTQYFGPGTRLTVL.

The rearrangement links TRBV7-9 to TRBJ2-1, with a possible D match to TRBD1 (6 bases). The germline V and J ends were trimmed by 3 bases and 2 bases, with 11 bases remaining between them. CDR1 and CDR2 from the germline V gene are SEHNR and FQNEAQ (reference sequence). The CDR3 length is 15 residues. This CDR3 reads CASSFSGATYNEQFF. The CDR3 DNA follows: TGTGCCAGCAGCTTTTCAGGGGCCACCTACAATGAGCAGTTCTTC.

The chain uses TRBV5-4 and TRBJ2-5; TRBD2 agrees at 13 bases. The CDR3 runs 15 residues. J was trimmed by 6 bases and V by 4 bases; bases with no gene match: 6. Per germline, CDR1 SGHNT and CDR2 YYREEE (reference sequence). The CDR3, as DNA: TGTGCCAGCAGCGAAGGACTAGCGGGGGTAAAGACCCAGTACTTC. Encoded protein: CASSEGLAGVKTQYF.

This clone appeared once. The chain uses TRBV10-3 and TRBJ2-7; unclear D gene. The CDR3 consists of 11 residues. The ends were cut back, 3 bases at V and 5 bases at J, with 5 bases in the middle. Germline V gene data show CDR1 as ENHRY and CDR2 as SYGVKD. This CDR3 reads CAISDPNEQYF. The CDR3 region has the DNA TGTGCCATCAGTGATCCAAACGAGCAGTACTTC.

In this sample, this clone turned up a few times. In nucleotides, the CDR3 is TGTGCCAGCAGCTTAACTAGCGGGAGGGCCAACGAGCAGTACTTC. It specifies CASSLTSGRANEQYF. This chain uses TRBV7-6 with TRBJ2-7; 13 bases align to TRBD2. Germline CDR1 and CDR2: SGHVS and FNYEAQ. The CDR3 covers 15 residues. The ends lost 2 bases at V and 5 bases at J; junction bases unmatched: 3.

As DNA, the CDR3 is TGCGCCAGCAGCCAAGATCCCGCGGGAGACTGGGAAGACAATGAGCAGTTCTTC. Protein: CASSQDPAGDWEDNEQFF. The chain recombines TRBV4-1 with TRBJ2-1, with TRBD2 matching over 7 bases. Unmatched junction bases numbered 13, after V lost 0 bases and J lost 5 bases. In germline, CDR1 is MGHRA, CDR2 YSYEKL. This CDR3 region has 18 residues.

V and J are TRBV11-2 and TRBJ2-1; TRBD2 matches 8 bases. The V gene end was trimmed by 1 base and the J gene end by 6 bases; junction bases not matched to a gene: 5. This CDR3 contains 15 residues. CDR1 and CDR2 (germline): SGHAT, FQNNGV. In DNA form, the CDR3 reads TGTGCCAGCAGCTTAGTTGATAGCGGGATCAATGAGCAGTTCTTC. This codes for CASSLVDSGINEQFF.

J is TRBJ2-1 and V is TRBV19; D perhaps matches TRBD2 (5 bases). Deletions cut 3 bases from V and 4 bases from J, with 13 bases between. The CDR3 is 15 amino acids. Germline CDR1 reads LNHDA; CDR2 reads SQIVND (reference sequence). This CDR3 reads CASSIVSREYNEQFF. In DNA form, the CDR3 reads TGTGCCAGTAGTATTGTCTCTAGGGAGTACAATGAGCAGTTCTTC. The full variable domain, in which reference TRBV19 and TRBJ2-1 provide the parts outside the CDR3, is DGGITQSPKYLFRKEGQNVTLSCEQNLNHDAMYWYRQDPGQGLRLIYYSQIVNDFQKGDIAEGYSVSREKKESFPLTVTSAQKNPTAFYLCASSIVSREYNEQFFGPGTRLTVL.

The chain is built from TRBV7-9 and TRBJ2-6, with a possible D match to TRBD2 (6 bases). The germline V gene has CDR1 SEHNR and CDR2 FQNEAQ (reference sequence). This CDR3 is 16 amino acids long. V lost 5 bases and J 0 bases, leaving 11 bases between the germline ends. CDR3 DNA: TGTGCCAGCAGCCGGGAGAGGGCCTCTGGGGCCAACGTCCTGACTTTC. Protein: CASSRERASGANVLTF.

The chain employs TRBV6-1 and TRBJ1-2, with 7 bases that match TRBD1. The CDR3 totals 15 residues. The V gene end was trimmed by 5 bases and the J gene end by 4 bases; junction bases not matched to a gene: 10. The germline V gene has CDR1 MNHNS and CDR2 SASEGT. The CDR3 nucleotides read TGTGCCAGCAGTAGAAGCCCGGACAGGAGCTATGGCTACACCTTC. This sequence encodes CASSRSPDRSYGYTF.

A note on this clone: The same CDR3 can be traced to other DNA sequences in this sample. The chain recombines TRBV5-1 with TRBJ1-5, with a possible D match to TRBD1 (5 bases). V was trimmed by 0 bases and J by 3 bases, leaving 10 bases between them. Germline loops: CDR1 SGHRS, CDR2 YFSETQ. The CDR3 extends over 15 amino acids. The CDR3 sequence: CASSLDGQPNQPQHF. The CDR3 DNA sequence: TGCGCCAGCAGCTTGGATGGACAACCCAATCAGCCCCAGCATTTT.

This rearrangement joins TRBV10-3 to TRBJ2-5, with a tentative D call TRBD2 (6 bases). CDR3 length equals 12 residues. Germline V gene data show CDR1 as ENHRY and CDR2 as SYGVKD. Trimming shortened V by 9 bases and J by 4 bases, and 12 bases separated the two germline ends. The CDR3 loop is CAIGLRGETQYF. The CDR3 DNA reads TGTGCCATTGGGCTGCGGGGAGAGACCCAGTACTTC.

V is TRBV7-8 and J is TRBJ1-1; D might be TRBD1 (6 bases). In germline, CDR1 is SGHVS, CDR2 FQNEAQ. Trimming shortened V by 1 base and J by 3 bases, and 12 bases separated the two germline ends. This CDR3 has 15 amino acids. DNA for the CDR3: TGTGCCAGCAGCTTAGGTACAGGGTCGGACACTGAAGCTTTCTTT. Protein product: CASSLGTGSDTEAFF.

The chain joins TRBV6-6 to TRBJ2-7; TRBD2 agrees at 10 bases. The germline CDR1 and CDR2 sequences are MNHNY and SVGAGI (reference sequence). This CDR3 comprises 16 residues. V lost 0 bases and J lost 0; bases outside the gene matches: 2. The CDR3 DNA sequence: TGTGCCAGCAGTTACTCGGCTAGCGGGAGCTCCTACGAGCAGTACTTC. Its protein product is CASSYSASGSSYEQYF.

The chain uses TRBV4-1 and TRBJ1-6; weak D call: TRBD1 (5 bases). Germline CDR1 and CDR2: MGHRA and YSYEKL. CDR3 size: 15 residues. Between the trimmed V and J ends, which lost 1 base and 9 bases, there was a span of 13 bases. CDR3 DNA sequence: TGCGCCAGCAGCCAAGTGCAGGGTGTAGGTTCACCCCTCCACTTT. Translation gives CASSQVQGVGSPLHF.

The CDR3 DNA sequence: TGCAGTGCCAGAACCCAGGAGACCCAGTACTTC. Its translation: CSARTQETQYF. V is TRBV20-1 and J is TRBJ2-5; D is unresolved. CDR3 size: 11 residues. The V and J ends lost 6 bases and 5 bases respectively, with 10 bases between them. Germline lookup yields CDR1 DFQATT and CDR2 SNEGSKA (reference sequence).

The CDR3 nucleotides are TGTGCCAGCAGCTTGGATTCAGGGATCTCTGGAAACACCATATATTTT. Its protein product is CASSLDSGISGNTIYF. This rearrangement joins TRBV5-4 to TRBJ1-3; D is possibly TRBD1 (5 bases). The germline V gene has CDR1 SGHNT and CDR2 YYREEE (reference sequence). CDR3 size: 16 residues. Trimming stripped 0 bases from V and 0 bases from J, with 10 bases between.